These 25 T cell receptor beta chains originate from one sample sequenced in a study of T-cell memory formation after mild COVID-19. Using its own MiXCR run on the 5' RACE reads, TCRdb lists one record per CDR3 protein. The sample has some 330,000 distinct CDR3 sequences, under 25% seen once. The sample taken for sequencing was PBMCs or a T cell subset sorted from them (not recorded which). Receptor source: an adult woman who had mild COVID-19 (a few samples of this study predate the infection). Cell type and time point are not known.

This clonotype has just a few counts. The chain carries TRBV20-1 and TRBJ2-5; no clear D. Germline V lookup: CDR1 DFQATT, CDR2 SNEGSKA (reference sequence). This CDR3 region has 15 residues. The V end was cut by 1 base, the J end by 5 bases, with 17 bases between. DNA of the CDR3: TGCAGTGCTAGAGTCCCGGACCGTACTCCGGAGACCCAGTACTTC. It translates to CSARVPDRTPETQYF.

The rearrangement uses TRBV6-2 or TRBV6-3 and TRBJ1-5; maybe TRBD1 (5 bases). CDR3 size: 16 residues. Per the germline V gene, CDR1 is MNHEY and CDR2 is SVGEGT. V was trimmed by 4 bases and J by 4 bases, leaving 17 bases between them. CDR3 amino acids: CASSFIPDSENQPQHF. In DNA form, the CDR3 reads TGTGCCAGCAGTTTCATACCTGACAGTGAGAATCAGCCCCAGCATTTT.

The CDR3 region has the DNA TGTGCCAGCAGTTACCGGACTGAGGACTGGTGCGAGCAGTACTTC. This gives the protein CASSYRTEDWCEQYF. The rearrangement joins TRBV6-7 to TRBJ2-7; D is possibly TRBD2 (5 bases). TRBV6-7 is reported as an ORF; its role is uncertain. V lost 2 bases and J 6 bases, leaving 17 bases between the germline ends. The CDR3 length is 15 residues.

The rearrangement uses TRBV2 and TRBJ2-7; 8 bases align to TRBD2. The trim removed 2 bases at V and 6 bases at J, leaving 9 bases unmatched. CDR1 SNHLY and CDR2 FYNNEI come from the germline V gene. The CDR3 sequence is 15 residues long. The CDR3 DNA follows: TGTGCCAGCAGTGAACGCTCTAGCGGGTCCCCCGAGCAGTACTTC. This gives the protein CASSERSSGSPEQYF.

The sample holds one count of this clonotype. The V gene is TRBV20-1, the J gene TRBJ2-1; 11 positions agree with TRBD2. With 5 bases clipped from V and 7 bases from J, the junction kept 10 bases outside the gene matches. The germline CDR1 and CDR2 sequences are DFQATT and SNEGSKA (reference sequence). The CDR3 consists of 15 residues. DNA of the CDR3: TGCAGTGCTGATCAGACTAGCGGGACCCCAAATGAGCAGTTCTTC. Translating gives CSADQTSGTPNEQFF.

J is TRBJ1-5 and V is TRBV30; 9 nucleotides line up with TRBD1. This CDR3 is 15 amino acids long. The trim removed 3 bases at V and 4 bases at J, leaving 7 bases unmatched. Germline V gene data show CDR1 as GTSNPN and CDR2 as SVGIG (reference sequence). The CDR3 bases are TGTGCCTGGAGGGCTCCCGGGACAGGGAATCAGCCCCAGCATTTT. It specifies CAWRAPGTGNQPQHF.

This rearrangement joins TRBV20-1 to TRBJ2-1; 11 bases match TRBD2. V was pared by 2 bases and J by 4 bases, with 1 base of the junction left unmatched. The CDR3 loop spans 14 amino acids. Germline loops: CDR1 DFQATT, CDR2 SNEGSKA (reference sequence). The CDR3 nucleotides read TGCAGTGCTAGACGGACTAGCGGGTACAATGAGCAGTTCTTC. It translates to CSARRTSGYNEQFF.

This clonotype was picked up many times. V usage is TRBV29-1 and J usage is TRBJ1-5, with TRBD1 identical over 8 bases. Germline CDR1 and CDR2: SQVTM and ANQGSEA. The ends lost 6 bases at V and 2 bases at J; junction bases unmatched: 0. The CDR3 extends over 12 amino acids. CDR3 in amino acids: CSVGQGNQPQHF. In nucleotides, the CDR3 is TGCAGCGTGGGACAGGGCAATCAGCCCCAGCATTTT.

This clonotype came up a few times. The chain is built from TRBV5-1 and TRBJ2-7; the D gene is possibly TRBD2 (7 bases). CDR1 SGHRS and CDR2 YFSETQ come from the germline V gene. Trimming pared 5 bases from V and 1 base from J, leaving 13 bases between. The CDR3 sequence is 14 residues long. The CDR3 protein is CASSPGGQSYEQYF. The CDR3 bases are TGCGCCAGCAGTCCCGGGGGGCAGTCCTACGAGCAGTACTTC.

V and J are TRBV12-3 or TRBV12-4 and TRBJ2-3; 7 bases match TRBD2. The CDR3 is 15 amino acids. V gave up 6 bases and J gave up 6 bases; unmatched junction bases: 12. The CDR3 spells CASRGGRSSPDTQYF. The DNA of the CDR3 is TGTGCCAGCAGGGGGGGGAGATCATCACCGGATACGCAGTATTTT.

In its sample, this clonotype was seen many times. The gene calls are TRBV7-9 and TRBJ2-7, with 8 bases fitting TRBD2. There are 16 residues in the CDR3. V shed 4 bases, J shed 1 base, and the junction held 9 bases outside the gene matches. Germline assignment: CDR1 SEHNR and CDR2 FQNEAQ (reference sequence). Here the CDR3 DNA reads TGTGCCAGCAGCTCGGGGCTAGCGGGCTATTCCTACGAGCAGTACTTC. Its translation is CASSSGLAGYSYEQYF.

This clonotype was detected ten times or more. An end of the junction differs from the germline gene, which may be a read error. The chain recombines TRBV5-1 with TRBJ2-7, with a possible D match to TRBD1 (5 bases). The CDR3 extends over 13 amino acids. CDR1 is SGHRS and CDR2 is YFSETQ in the germline V gene. Here the CDR3 DNA reads TGTGCCAGCAGCTTAGACAGAGACTACGAGCAGTACTTC. As protein: CASSLDRDYEQYF.

A few counts support this clonotype. The chain carries TRBV12-3 or TRBV12-4 and TRBJ1-1, with D unclear. Trimming cost V 7 bases and J 7 bases, with 13 bases left between them. The CDR3 sequence is 12 residues long. CDR3 coding DNA: TGTGCCAGCACGTTACTCGGAGGTGAAGCTTTCTTT. Encoded protein: CASTLLGGEAFF.

The V and J genes are TRBV24-1 and TRBJ2-6, with 7 nucleotides matching TRBD1. Germline V CDR1 and CDR2: KGHDR, SFDVKD. The CDR3 totals 19 residues. With V trimmed by 4 bases and J by 2 bases, 13 bases remained unmatched. The CDR3 region is CATSDSPGQMITGANVLTF. In nucleotides, the CDR3 is TGTGCCACCAGTGACTCACCGGGACAGATGATAACTGGGGCCAACGTCCTGACTTTC.

The sample holds a few counts of this clonotype. The chain joins TRBV4-1 to TRBJ1-1; D is ambiguous. The germline CDR1 and CDR2 sequences are MGHRA and YSYEKL. There are 14 residues in the CDR3. Trimming took off 1 base at V and 0 bases at J, with 6 bases between the two ends. The CDR3 sequence: CASSQGNLNTEAFF. DNA for the CDR3: TGCGCCAGCAGCCAAGGCAATCTGAACACTGAAGCTTTCTTT.

The CDR3 region is CASSPMGGSSYNEQFF. The DNA of the CDR3 is TGTGCCAGCAGCCCAATGGGGGGGAGCTCCTACAATGAGCAGTTCTTC. The chain has TRBV9 and TRBJ2-1; 7 bases line up with TRBD2. The junction had 7 bases not matched to a gene; V was cut back by 4 bases and J by 0 bases. Germline V gene sequence: CDR1 SGDLS, CDR2 YYNGEE. The CDR3 totals 16 residues.

This chain links TRBV3-1 with TRBJ2-3; TRBD2 matches 8 bases. Germline loops: CDR1 LGHDT, CDR2 YNNKEL (reference sequence). Unmatched junction bases numbered 5, after V lost 1 base and J lost 2 bases. CDR3 length: 16 amino acids. The CDR3: CASSQGVSGATDTQYF. CDR3 DNA: TGTGCCAGCAGCCAAGGTGTTAGCGGGGCCACAGATACGCAGTATTTT.

This rearrangement joins TRBV6-2 or TRBV6-3 to TRBJ2-1; no clear D. The V gene lost 5 bases and the J gene lost 6 bases, with 14 bases spanning the gap. Germline CDR1 MNHEY, CDR2 SVGEGT. The CDR3 sequence is 14 residues long. For the CDR3, the DNA is TGTGCCAGCAGTCCCCGACTCAAGCCCAATGAGCAGTTCTTC. Residues: CASSPRLKPNEQFF.

The genes are TRBV5-5 and TRBJ1-4; 9 positions match TRBD1. Germline V lookup: CDR1 SGHKS, CDR2 YYEKEE (reference sequence). The length of the CDR3 is 16 residues. Germline trimming cut 4 bases from V and 6 bases from J; bases unmatched to any gene: 10. The CDR3: CASSHLQQGAHEKLFF. CDR3 nucleotide sequence: TGTGCCAGCAGCCACTTACAACAGGGGGCGCATGAAAAACTGTTTTTT.

This clonotype was counted at least ten times. The chain couples TRBV7-9 to TRBJ2-3, with 11 nucleotides matching TRBD1. J gave up 2 bases and V 5 bases, and 6 bases lay outside the gene matches. Germline CDR1 is SEHNR and CDR2 is FQNEAQ (reference sequence). The CDR3 covers 16 residues. CDR3 bases: TGTGCCAGCAGCGACCGGGACAGGGGGTTCACAGATACGCAGTATTTT. Translating it yields CASSDRDRGFTDTQYF.

This clonotype was counted a few times. The chain couples TRBV7-9 to TRBJ1-2, with 7 bases matching TRBD1. V was clipped by 4 bases and J by 0 bases; unmatched bases: 8. Germline V gene data show CDR1 as SEHNR and CDR2 as FQNEAQ (reference sequence). CDR3 length: 16 residues. CDR3 amino acids: CASSSFYGTANYGYTF. Here the CDR3 DNA reads TGTGCCAGCAGCTCTTTCTACGGGACAGCTAACTATGGCTACACCTTC.

The V gene is TRBV6-4, the J gene TRBJ2-1; 8 bases match TRBD2. V gave up 6 bases and J gave up 9 bases; unmatched junction bases: 13. CDR1 is MRHNA and CDR2 is SNTAGT in the germline V gene. The length of the CDR3 is 15 residues. CDR3 loop: CASSEGTSEWSEQFF. In DNA form, the CDR3 reads TGTGCCAGCAGCGAAGGGACTAGTGAATGGTCTGAGCAGTTCTTC.

This clonotype was recorded a few times. This chain connects TRBV5-5 to TRBJ2-5, with a possible D match to TRBD2 (6 bases). V gave up 5 bases and J gave up 1 base, with 18 bases separating them. Germline-derived CDR1 and CDR2 are SGHKS and YYEKEE (reference sequence). CDR3 length equals 16 residues. CDR3 amino acids: CASSFATGLLQETQYF. The CDR3 nucleotides read TGTGCCAGCAGTTTTGCCACGGGACTCCTCCAAGAGACCCAGTACTTC.

The chain links TRBV19 to TRBJ1-1; D remains unclear. Germline V lookup: CDR1 LNHDA, CDR2 SQIVND (reference sequence). The CDR3 extends over 16 amino acids. V lost 3 bases, J lost 0 bases, and 14 bases lay in between. Here the CDR3 reads CASSIPRIGLNTEAFF. CDR3 bases: TGTGCCAGTAGTATTCCCCGTATAGGCCTGAACACTGAAGCTTTCTTT. Together with reference TRBV19 and TRBJ1-1, the CDR3 gives the full variable domain: DGGITQSPKYLFRKEGQNVTLSCEQNLNHDAMYWYRQDPGQGLRLIYYSQIVNDFQKGDIAEGYSVSREKKESFPLTVTSAQKNPTAFYLCASSIPRIGLNTEAFFGQGTRLTVV.

The V call is TRBV14, the J call TRBJ2-1; 8 nucleotides match TRBD2. V was clipped by 0 bases and J by 9 bases; unmatched bases: 4. Germline-derived CDR1 and CDR2 are SGHDN and FVKESK. This CDR3 is 14 amino acids long. The DNA of the CDR3 is TGTGCCAGCAGCCAAGATGCAGCGGGAGCTGAGCAGTTCTTC. Protein: CASSQDAAGAEQFF.